Below, 28 T cell receptor beta chains from the same sample are listed, as sequenced in a study of prognosis after radiotherapy for stage I lung cancer. Multiplex PCR in two rounds served to amplify TCR beta CDR3 from genomic DNA. Primers (each specific to one TRBV or TRBJ gene) were used in first-round PCR. TCRdb fed the multiplex PCR reads into MiXCR, producing one record per CDR3 protein. The profile shows some 36,000 distinct CDR3 sequences, approximately 25% of them singletons. This sample comprised PBMCs, obtained before or after stereotactic body radiation therapy (not recorded which). The receptor source for this set is a donor aged 50 or older with non-small cell lung cancer.

This clonotype is medium-sized (0.01 to 0.1%). The CDR3 DNA is TGTGCCAGTAGTAAAGGACCCACAGGGGTGGCCTACGAGCAGTACTTC. It specifies CASSKGPTGVAYEQYF. The chain is built from TRBV19 and TRBJ2-7, with TRBD1 identical over 7 bases. Germline assignment: CDR1 LNHDA and CDR2 SQIVND (reference sequence). The CDR3 totals 16 residues. The V and J ends lost 4 bases and 2 bases, in that order; junction bases with no gene match: 11.

CDR3: CSVANPGSTDTQYF. DNA of the CDR3: TGCAGCGTCGCGAATCCGGGCAGCACAGATACGCAGTATTTT. The V call is TRBV29-1, the J call TRBJ2-3; D remains ambiguous. The CDR3 spans 14 residues. Trimming removed 6 bases at V and 0 bases at J, with 13 bases between. Germline V gives CDR1 SQVTM, CDR2 ANQGSEA.

This clonotype was found many times. This rearrangement joins TRBV6-5 to TRBJ1-1, with TRBD1 identical over 9 bases. V shed 4 bases and J 5 bases; nucleotides not matched to a gene: 17. The CDR3 loop spans 18 amino acids. CDR1 is MNHEY and CDR2 is SVGAGI in the germline V gene. The CDR3 DNA is TGTGCCAGCAGTTCAGTACAATACCCCGGGACAGGGCGGACTGAAGCTTTCTTT. Amino acids: CASSSVQYPGTGRTEAFF.

This clonotype was observed many times. The V and J genes are TRBV11-2 and TRBJ2-7; D gene unclear. The CDR3 contains 13 residues. V was pared by 5 bases and J by 0 bases, with 8 bases between. Germline-derived CDR1 and CDR2 are SGHAT and FQNNGV. In DNA form, the CDR3 reads TGTGCCAGCAGCCAAACTAACTCCTACGAGCAGTACTTC. Translation: CASSQTNSYEQYF.

This clonotype was observed a single time. Possible read error: a much larger clone is one base away. V and J are TRBV29-1 and TRBJ1-2; no reliable D call. This CDR3 region has 15 residues. Germline CDR1 SQVTM, CDR2 ANQGSEA. The CDR3 loop is CSVEIRTLFGYGHTF. The CDR3 DNA reads TGCAGCGTTGAAATCCGGACCCTTTTCGGCTATGGCCACACCTTC.

The chain links TRBV20-1 to TRBJ1-4, with unresolved D. CDR3 size: 18 residues. Trimming cost V 6 bases and J 0 bases, with 23 bases left between them. Germline values: CDR1 DFQATT, CDR2 SNEGSKA (reference sequence). CDR3 in amino acids: CSATGMGKKVATNEKLFF. In nucleotides, the CDR3 is TGCAGTGCCACCGGGATGGGGAAGAAGGTAGCAACTAATGAAAAACTGTTTTTT.

Notes on this clonotype: With a far larger clone one base away, a read error is the likely cause. The CDR3 is CASSFTRGNYGYTF. As DNA, the CDR3 is TGTGCCAGCAGCTTCACTCGGGGGAACTATGGCTACACCTTC. The rearrangement links TRBV6-2 or TRBV6-3 to TRBJ1-2, with TRBD1 as a possible D gene (5 bases). The germline CDR1 and CDR2 sequences are MNHEY and SVGEGT. The V gene lost 6 bases and the J gene lost 2 bases, with 13 bases spanning the gap. The CDR3 totals 14 residues.

Many counts were recorded for this clonotype. The chain joins TRBV24-1 to TRBJ2-4, with D tentatively TRBD2 (5 bases). The CDR3 runs to 12 residues. Germline V CDR1 and CDR2: KGHDR, SFDVKD. The ends were cut back, 4 bases at V and 12 bases at J, with 12 bases in the middle. The CDR3 reads CATSEPSGDQYF. The CDR3 DNA follows: TGTGCCACCAGTGAGCCTTCCGGGGATCAGTACTTC.

At least ten counts were recorded for this clonotype. The chain couples TRBV7-3 to TRBJ2-2; 9 nucleotides match TRBD2. The CDR3 contains 17 residues. V trimming: 5 bases; J trimming: 5 bases; junction bases outside the gene matches: 12. CDR1 and CDR2 (germline): SGHTA, FQGTGA. CDR3 in amino acids: CASSLTGTSIGTGELFF. The CDR3 nucleotides are TGTGCCAGCAGCCTTACCGGGACTAGCATAGGGACCGGGGAGCTGTTTTTT.

This clonotype was seen repeatedly, ten times or more. One end of the junction is discordant with germline, which a read error may explain. The CDR3 nucleotides are TGTGCCAGCACACAGACCTACGGGCAGTACTTC. Translating gives CASTQTYGQYF. The chain has TRBV2 and TRBJ2-7; D is unresolved. The CDR3 runs to 11 residues. Germline loops: CDR1 SNHLY, CDR2 FYNNEI.

A word on this clonotype: Only one base separates this from a far larger clonotype, so it likely reflects a read error. J is TRBJ2-7 and V is TRBV6-6; D call uncertain. CDR1 and CDR2 from the germline V gene are MNHNY and SVGAGI (reference sequence). This CDR3 spans 16 amino acids. CDR3 protein: CASSYSHGRTSYDQYF. CDR3 nucleotides: TGTGCCAGCAGTTACTCCCACGGACGCACCTCCTACGATCAGTACTTC.

Many counts were recorded for this clonotype. V gene TRBV10-3 combines with J gene TRBJ1-4; TRBD1 matches at 7 bases. CDR3 length: 12 residues. In germline, CDR1 is ENHRY, CDR2 SYGVKD. V lost 10 bases, J lost 5 bases, and 4 bases stayed unmatched. CDR3 sequence (DNA): TGTGCCACCCAGACAGGGAATGAAAAACTGTTTTTT. It codes for CATQTGNEKLFF.

This clonotype came up many times. This chain uses TRBV9 with TRBJ2-5; D unclear. The ends were cut back, 0 bases at V and 3 bases at J, with 3 bases in the middle. CDR3 length: 12 amino acids. The germline V gene has CDR1 SGDLS and CDR2 YYNGEE. CDR3 in DNA: TGTGCCAGCAGCGTAGCGGAAGAGACCCAGTACTTC. Protein sequence: CASSVAEETQYF.

The sample holds many counts of this clonotype. The chain uses TRBV7-2 and TRBJ2-7, with TRBD1 matching 10 bases. The V gene's germline CDR1 is SGHTA and CDR2 FQGNSA. This CDR3 region has 14 residues. V lost 4 bases and J lost 6; bases outside the gene matches: 6. The CDR3: CASSYRDRGREQYF. CDR3 nucleotide sequence: TGTGCCAGCAGCTACCGGGACAGGGGTCGCGAGCAGTACTTC.

This clonotype appeared many times. The chain joins TRBV28 to TRBJ2-7; 7 nucleotides match TRBD2. This CDR3 contains 14 residues. V gave up 9 bases and J gave up 0 bases; unmatched junction bases: 8. CDR1 and CDR2 (germline): MDHEN, SYDVKM. In DNA, the CDR3 is TGTGCCAGTTCTTTAGCGGGTAGCTCCTACGAGCAGTACTTC. Amino acids: CASSLAGSSYEQYF.

This clonotype was recorded many times. The rearrangement links TRBV28 to TRBJ2-2; D remains ambiguous. The CDR3 runs to 13 residues. V lost 7 bases and J lost 6, with 12 bases in between. Germline CDR1 and CDR2: MDHEN and SYDVKM. The CDR3: CASMTSLAGELFF. For the CDR3, the DNA is TGTGCCAGCATGACTTCTTTAGCCGGGGAGCTGTTTTTT.

As for this clonotype: A far larger clone differs by one base, so this is likely a read error. J is TRBJ2-3 and V is TRBV6-8, with 8 bases matching TRBD2. The CDR3 loop spans 17 amino acids. V shed 10 bases, J shed 5 bases, and the junction held 20 bases outside the gene matches. CDR1 and CDR2 from the germline V gene are MNHGY and SAAAGT. CDR3 amino acids: CATATSVRAVYRDTQYF. The CDR3 nucleotides read TGTGCCACCGCGACTAGCGTGAGGGCCGTGTACAGAGATACGCAGTATTTT.

This clonotype occurred many times. The chain employs TRBV12-3 or TRBV12-4 and TRBJ1-2; TRBD1 matches 7 bases. The V segment lost 8 bases and the J segment 4 bases; nucleotides outside the gene matches: 13. CDR3 length: 15 residues. The CDR3 DNA reads TGTGCCAGCGTACTTGGGTGGACAGGAGCCTATGGCTACACCTTC. Amino acid sequence: CASVLGWTGAYGYTF.

A word on this clonotype: A much bigger clone sits one base away, suggesting this may be a read error. The chain is built from TRBV7-3 and TRBJ1-5; unclear D gene. The CDR3 covers 14 residues. In germline, CDR1 is SGHTA, CDR2 FQGTGA. The CDR3 bases are TGTGGCAACACATCCGGGCTGGGCAATCAGCCCCAGCATTTT. Its protein is CGNTSGLGNQPQHF.

Only a few counts were recorded for this clonotype. Being one base from a much bigger clone, this may be a read error. The chain couples TRBV19 to TRBJ1-6, with 8 bases that match TRBD1. The CDR3 is 14 amino acids. The V and J ends lost 3 bases and 10 bases, in that order; junction bases with no gene match: 5. In germline, CDR1 is LNHDA, CDR2 SQIVND (reference sequence). The CDR3 coding sequence is TGTGCCAGTAGTATTGACAGGGGTGGGTCACCCCTCCACTTT. Its translation: CASSIDRGGSPLHF.

Only one count was recorded for this clonotype. A single base separates this from a much larger clone, so it may be a read error. The CDR3 spells CSARGRVWMNTEAFF. The CDR3 region has the DNA TGCAGTGCTAGGGGGCGGGTGTGGATGAACACTGAAGCTTTCTTT. The chain joins TRBV20-1 to TRBJ1-1, with D perhaps TRBD1 (5 bases). The length of the CDR3 is 15 residues. The V and J ends lost 3 bases and 0 bases respectively, with 14 bases between them. The germline V gene encodes CDR1 DFQATT and CDR2 SNEGSKA (reference sequence).

The V and J genes are TRBV12-3 or TRBV12-4 and TRBJ2-5; D might be TRBD1 or TRBD2, each matching 6 bases. Between the trimmed V and J ends, which lost 6 bases and 7 bases, there was a span of 21 bases. This CDR3 spans 15 amino acids. CDR3 residues: CASRPLAWGPRTQYF. The DNA of the CDR3 is TGTGCCAGCAGACCCCTAGCGTGGGGGCCGAGGACCCAGTACTTC.

This clonotype was counted many times. The V call is TRBV19, the J call TRBJ1-5; no clear D. The CDR3 contains 12 residues. CDR1 and CDR2 from the germline V gene are LNHDA and SQIVND (reference sequence). The V end was cut by 8 bases, the J end by 5 bases, with 10 bases between. CDR3 sequence (DNA): TGTGCCAGTGGCCGTTTATATCAGCCCCAGCATTTT. This codes for CASGRLYQPQHF.

This clonotype was seen ten or more times. The V call is TRBV20-1, the J call TRBJ2-5; D gene ambiguous. This CDR3 has 14 residues. Germline CDR1 DFQATT, CDR2 SNEGSKA (reference sequence). V lost 1 base and J 4 bases, leaving 13 bases between the germline ends. The CDR3 sequence: CSARGSARRETQYF. CDR3 bases: TGCAGTGCTAGAGGATCAGCTAGACGAGAGACCCAGTACTTC.

This clonotype occurred many times. This rearrangement joins TRBV7-3 to TRBJ1-1; D uncertain. Trimming left V 3 bases short and J 3 bases short, with 14 bases between. This CDR3 spans 15 amino acids. Germline V gene lookup returns CDR1 SGHTA and CDR2 FQGTGA. The CDR3 coding sequence is TGTGCCAGCAGCTTGATTGGGCCTGGGGACACTGAAGCTTTCTTT. Translated, it gives CASSLIGPGDTEAFF.

The chain couples TRBV4-1 to TRBJ2-1; D not resolved. Trimming took off 0 bases at V and 4 bases at J, with 10 bases between the two ends. Germline-derived CDR1 and CDR2 are MGHRA and YSYEKL. The CDR3 covers 15 residues. In DNA form, the CDR3 reads TGCGCCAGCAGCCAAGATGAGAGCCCTTACAATGAGCAGTTCTTC. Amino acids: CASSQDESPYNEQFF.

This clonotype was seen a handful of times. The chain couples TRBV5-4 to TRBJ2-5; D is ambiguous. This CDR3 is 13 amino acids long. V was trimmed by 2 bases and J by 2 bases, leaving 7 bases between them. Germline CDR1 and CDR2: SGHNT and YYREEE (reference sequence). The DNA for the CDR3 is TGTGCCAGCAGCTTACGGATACAAGAGACCCAGTACTTC. Encoded protein: CASSLRIQETQYF. The full variable domain, its missing parts supplied by reference TRBV5-4 and TRBJ2-5, is ETGVTQSPTHLIKTRGQQVTLRCSSQSGHNTVSWYQQALGQGPQFIFQYYREEENGRGNFPPRFSGLQFPNYSSELNVNALELDDSALYLCASSLRIQETQYFGPGTRLLVL.

A remark on this clonotype: Here the CDR3 omits its conserved ending phenylalanine or tryptophan, so a read error is the likely source. This chain uses TRBV9 with TRBJ1-2; D might be TRBD1 (6 bases). CDR3 length equals 15 residues. CDR1 and CDR2 (germline): SGDLS, YYNGEE. Trimming took 0 bases from V and 5 from J, leaving 14 bases between them. Here the CDR3 reads CASSVEEGGVYGYTS. In DNA form, the CDR3 reads TGTGCCAGCAGCGTAGAAGAGGGGGGAGTGTATGGCTACACCTCC.